Listed below are T cell receptor beta chains from one sample, sequenced in a study of beta chain features in type 1 diabetes. TCRdb's table, derived via immunoSEQ multiplex PCR, lists solely in-frame clones and lacks some. The repertoire holds hundreds of thousands of clones, with about 15% as singletons. Source material: naive CD4+ T cells from blood. These receptors originate from a man aged 25-40 years in good health. The CDR3 runs from the conserved cysteine through the conserved F or W. A D gene is named only where the DNA matches it firmly. Clone size is not always given. Where it is, it says once, few, many or a class for expanded clones.

NA,TRBJ2-3,NA,TRBV6-1,TGTGCCAGCAGTGAAGGGAACAGACGCACAGATACGCAGTATTTT,CASSEGNRRTDTQYF
NA,TRBJ2-5,TRBD2,TRBV10-3,TGTGCCATCAGTGAGTTAGGACTAGCGGGAGGACAAGAGACCCAGTACTTC,CAISELGLAGGQETQYF
NA,TRBJ2-1,NA,TRBV4-2,TGTGCCAGCAGCCAAGATATGGGCGGACTTGAGCAGTTCTTC,CASSQDMGGLEQFF
few,TRBJ1-2,NA,TRBV29-1,TGCAGCGTTGACCGGTCGGGGCATGGCTACACCTTC,CSVDRSGHGYTF
few,TRBJ2-7,NA,TRBV27,TGTGCCAGCAGTTCTTTGCGGGTGGGCGAGCAGTACTTC,CASSSLRVGEQYF
few,TRBJ2-5,NA,TRBV15,TGTGCCACCCAGGACAGAAACCAAGAGACCCAGTACTTC,CATQDRNQETQYF
NA,TRBJ2-3,NA,TRBV5-6,TGTGCCAGCAGCTTACGACCAACCTTAACCACAACGACCACAGATACGCAGTATTTT,CASSLRPTLTTTTTDTQYF
NA,TRBJ2-3,NA,TRBV18,TGTGCCAGCTCTCAAGAACGGACGGCTAGCACAGATACGCAGTATTTT,CASSQERTASTDTQYF
NA,TRBJ2-5,NA,TRBV7-9,TGTGCCAGCCAAGCAGGGGTCGGGGAGACCCAGTACTTC,CASQAGVGETQYF
few,TRBJ2-5,TRBD2,TRBV5-4,TGTGCCAGCAGTTTAGCGGGACCCCAAGAGACCCAGTACTTC,CASSLAGPQETQYF
NA,TRBJ2-5,TRBD2,TRBV7-9,TGTGCCAGCAGCGAAGGGACTAGCGGGAGTCGTGAGACCCAGTACTTC,CASSEGTSGSRETQYF
few,TRBJ1-3,NA,TRBV6-1,TGTGCCAGCAGTGAAGGTGGAGGATTAAACACCATATATTTT,CASSEGGGLNTIYF
few,TRBJ1-2,TRBD1,TRBV7-2,TGTGCCAGCAGTTCCACAGGGGGCTATGGCTACACCTTC,CASSSTGGYGYTF
few,TRBJ2-3,NA,TRBV5-1,TGCGCCAGCAGCTGGCCGGGGCCCAAAAGTGGGACAGATACGCAGTATTTT,CASSWPGPKSGTDTQYF
few,TRBJ2-7,NA,TRBV28,TGTGCCAGCAGTTTCAGGGACGAGCAGTACTTC,CASSFRDEQYF
NA,TRBJ2-5,NA,TRBV6-5,TGTGCCAGCAGTTACCCCAATTCCGAGACCCAGTACTTC,CASSYPNSETQYF
few,TRBJ2-1,NA,TRBV5-1,TGCGCCAGCAGCGGGCGACAGGGACTCTCCTACAATGAGCAGTTCTTC,CASSGRQGLSYNEQFF
NA,TRBJ2-1,NA,TRBV4-3,TGCGCCAGCAGCCTCATGGACGGAGGACACTACAATGAGCAGTTCTTC,CASSLMDGGHYNEQFF
NA,TRBJ2-2,NA,TRBV30,TGTGCCTGGAGGAATGTGGGTGGCACCGGGGAGCTGTTTTTT,CAWRNVGGTGELFF
NA,TRBJ1-2,NA,TRBV27,TGTGCCAGCAGTGAAGGGGGGGCAGGGTATGGCTACACCTTC,CASSEGGAGYGYTF
NA,TRBJ1-3,NA,TRBV14,TGTGCCAGCAGCCAGATGACTTCTGGAAACACCATATATTTT,CASSQMTSGNTIYF
few,TRBJ2-7,NA,TRBV28,TGTGCCAGCAGTTTATACGGGTACGAGCAGTACTTC,CASSLYGYEQYF
NA,TRBJ1-1,NA,TRBV5-1,TGCGCCAGCAGCTGGGACGGGGCTGAAGCTTTCTTT,CASSWDGAEAFF
few,TRBJ1-2,NA,TRBV6-5,TGTGCCAGCAGTCCTGTGGGGGAATATGGCTACACCTTC,CASSPVGEYGYTF
few,TRBJ2-1,NA,TRBV15,TGTGCCACCAGCAGAGTAGTCAGCGGTCTGAACAATGAGCAGTTCTTC,CATSRVVSGLNNEQFF
few,TRBJ2-5,TRBD2,TRBV5-4,TGTGCCAGCAGCTCAGCGGGGGGGTTAGAGACCCAGTACTTC,CASSSAGGLETQYF
few,TRBJ2-6,NA,TRBV4-1,TGCGCCAGCAGCCAAGAATTCGTGGCAGGGAGAGCTGGGGCCAACGTCCTGACTTTC,CASSQEFVAGRAGANVLTF
few,TRBJ2-3,NA,TRBV2,TGTGCCAGCAGAGTACGGGACTCTCACACAGATACGCAGTATTTT,CASRVRDSHTDTQYF
NA,TRBJ2-3,TRBD1,TRBV28,TGTGCCAGCAGTACCCGACAGGGATGGGCAGATACGCAGTATTTT,CASSTRQGWADTQYF
few,TRBJ2-3,NA,TRBV28,TGTGCCAGCAATGGGGGGCAAAACACAGATACGCAGTATTTT,CASNGGQNTDTQYF
few,TRBJ2-3,NA,TRBV28,TGTGCCAGCAGTCCAATAGGGGTAGGCGGCACAGATACGCAGTATTTT,CASSPIGVGGTDTQYF
once,TRBJ1-6,TRBD1,TRBV27,TGTGCCAGCAGTAGGACAGGGGATGGTTCACCCCTCCACTTT,CASSRTGDGSPLHF
NA,TRBJ2-1,NA,TRBV15,TGTGCCACCAGCAGAGATCTGGCTGACAGAAATGAGCAGTTCTTC,CATSRDLADRNEQFF
NA,TRBJ2-5,TRBD2,TRBV5-4,TGTGCCAGCAGGGTAGCGGGGGGGCGGTTAGAGACCCAGTACTTC,CASRVAGGRLETQYF
NA,TRBJ1-2,NA,TRBV11-1,TGTGCCAGCAGCCTCCAGGGATATGGCTACACCTTC,CASSLQGYGYTF
few,TRBJ2-7,NA,TRBV5-1,TGCGCCAGCAGTTCCGACCTGGGCCCCTACGAGCAGTACTTC,CASSSDLGPYEQYF
few,TRBJ2-5,TRBD1,TRBV5-1,TGCGCCAGCACCCCGGGGACAGGGGGCGTGAAGACCCAGTACTTC,CASTPGTGGVKTQYF
few,TRBJ2-2,NA,TRBV12-5,TGTGCTAGTGGCGCCGGGGAGCTGTTTTTT,CASGAGELFF
NA,TRBJ2-3,NA,TRBV5-1,TGCGCCAGCAGCTCGCCAACAGATACGCAGTATTTT,CASSSPTDTQYF
NA,TRBJ2-1,TRBD2,TRBV7-6,TGTGCCAGCAGCTTTAGCGGGGGCCCGCACAATGAGCAGTTCTTC,CASSFSGGPHNEQFF
NA,TRBJ2-5,NA,TRBV7-9,TGTGCCAGCAGCTTGGCGGAGACCCCGCAAGAGACCCAGTACTTC,CASSLAETPQETQYF
few,TRBJ2-1,NA,TRBV14,TGTGCCAGCAGCCCACCCGGGACAACCAAAAATGAGCAGTTCTTC,CASSPPGTTKNEQFF
NA,TRBJ2-3,NA,TRBV4-3,TGCGCCAGCAGCCAAAGTCGATCATTCACAGATACGCAGTATTTT,CASSQSRSFTDTQYF
few,TRBJ2-3,NA,TRBV9,TGTGCCAGCAGCGTAGTTGGGAAACAAAGTCGTGTGGTCCCAGATACGCAGTATTTT,CASSVVGKQSRVVPDTQYF
few,TRBJ2-5,NA,TRBV7-2,TGTGCCAGCCGGCTAACGAGAGCCCAAGAGACCCAGTACTTC,CASRLTRAQETQYF
NA,TRBJ2-2,TRBD1,TRBV5-4,TGTGCCAGCAGCCGGGACAGATTGAACACCGGGGAGCTGTTTTTT,CASSRDRLNTGELFF
NA,TRBJ1-4,TRBD1,TRBV4-1,TGCGCCAGCAGCCAAACCGACAGGGAGAGAGCTAATGAAAAACTGTTTTTT,CASSQTDRERANEKLFF
few,TRBJ1-2,NA,TRBV23-1,TGCGCCAGCAGTCAATCTGGGCAGGATGGCTACACCTTC,CASSQSGQDGYTF
few,TRBJ2-5,NA,TRBV18,TGTGCCAGCTCACCGGCAAGGTCGGTTGAGACCCAGTACTTC,CASSPARSVETQYF
NA,TRBJ1-3,NA,TRBV30,TGTGCCTGGACCCAGGACAGACATGGAAACACCATATATTTT,CAWTQDRHGNTIYF
NA,TRBJ2-2,NA,TRBV6-1,TGTGCCAGCAGGGAGAACGCCGGGGAGCTGTTTTTT,CASRENAGELFF
few,TRBJ1-1,NA,TRBV14,TGTGCCAGCAGCCAGGGTCTGATACTTAACACTGAAGCTTTCTTT,CASSQGLILNTEAFF
few,TRBJ2-3,TRBD2,TRBV9,TGTGCCAGCAGCGGAAGCGGGGGGGCTCCCACAGATACGCAGTATTTT,CASSGSGGAPTDTQYF